This TCR beta chain was identified during a study of T cells in Graves' hyperthyroidism and ophthalmopathy. The study, taken as a whole, reports: Also found in blood were most expanded thyroid clonotypes above 0.001.

Uncontrolled infection, other autoimmune disease, pregnancy or lactation excluded patients. Diagnoses rested on clinical symptoms, serum thyroxine and TRAb, thyroid ultrasound and orbital computed tomography. RNA transcripts provided the source from which TCR beta CDR3 regions were amplified. The HTBI primer set served for first-round RT-PCR of the TCR CDR3. TCRdb re-called the multiplex PCR reads through MiXCR, storing one row per CDR3 protein. The table has roughly 800,000 distinct CDR3 sequences, roughly 40% seen once. Turning to this clonotype: Its antigen is unidentified. This may stem from a read error, because a much larger clone lies one nucleotide away.

The sequence was collected from a man aged 18-30 years with Graves' hyperthyroidism. The sequencing input was blood.

The chain's CDR3 is CASSDGAAPNSPLHF. The CDR3 region has the DNA TGTGCCAGCAGTGATGGTGCAGCGCCCAATTCACCCCTCCACTTT. The chain joins TRBV2 to TRBJ1-6; unclear D gene. The CDR3 loop spans 15 amino acids. The germline V and J ends were trimmed by 3 bases and 7 bases, with 13 bases remaining between them. From germline, CDR1 is SNHLY and CDR2 FYNNEI.